Below are 9 T cell receptor beta chains sequenced from a single sample in a study of blood T cells in healthy people across ages. Combining a sample-barcoded 5' primer with a J-beta primer mix, a second PCR ran for roughly 6 to 12 cycles. One entry per CDR3 protein, called by TCRdb with MiXCR from the 5' RACE reads. The data hold 1.8 million or so distinct CDR3 sequences, with about two fifths observed a single time. Sequencing was done on a sample of blood. The receptors shown here come from a human donor in good health.

The chain couples TRBV10-3 to TRBJ2-7, with D possibly matching TRBD1 (6 bases). Germline V CDR1 and CDR2: ENHRY, SYGVKD. The CDR3 contains 13 residues. V was clipped by 8 bases and J by 5 bases, with 16 bases between them. CDR3 nucleotide sequence: TGTGCCATCCGGGACAAGGGTGGGCACGAGCAGTACTTC. Its protein is CAIRDKGGHEQYF.

This clonotype was observed a few times. The gene calls are TRBV5-1 and TRBJ1-4; D is unclear. The germline gives CDR1 SGHRS, CDR2 YFSETQ. The CDR3 is 15 amino acids. The V and J ends lost 2 bases and 4 bases respectively, with 12 bases between them. The CDR3 region is CASSLAVGVNEKLFF. The CDR3 nucleotides read TGCGCCAGCAGCTTAGCGGTGGGAGTTAATGAAAAACTGTTTTTT.

This clonotype was counted only a few times. V and J are TRBV5-1 and TRBJ2-7, with 7 bases identical to TRBD2. The CDR3 has 15 amino acids. V lost 0 bases and J lost 0; bases outside the gene matches: 3. Germline loops: CDR1 SGHRS, CDR2 YFSETQ. CDR3 nucleotides: TGCGCCAGCAGCTTGGCCGGGACTAACTCCTACGAGCAGTACTTC. It yields the protein CASSLAGTNSYEQYF.

In its sample, this clonotype was seen a few times. The chain uses TRBV9 and TRBJ1-6; D is undetermined. CDR1 and CDR2 from the germline V gene are SGDLS and YYNGEE. V lost 3 bases to trimming and J lost 0 bases, with 7 bases between them. There are 15 residues in the CDR3. The CDR3 region is CASSARSSYNSPLHF. DNA of the CDR3: TGTGCCAGCAGCGCACGGAGCTCCTATAATTCACCCCTCCACTTT.

V is TRBV20-1 and J is TRBJ2-5, with 10 bases identical to TRBD2. The CDR3 is made up of 14 amino acids. V lost 4 bases to trimming and J lost 3 bases; unmatched junction nucleotides: 5. Germline CDR1 DFQATT, CDR2 SNEGSKA (reference sequence). CDR3 bases: TGCAGTGCTACCCTAGCGGGGGAAGAAGAGACCCAGTACTTC. As protein: CSATLAGEEETQYF.

A single count supports this clonotype. The J gene is TRBJ1-2, the V gene TRBV7-9; D uncertain. Germline V gene sequence: CDR1 SEHNR, CDR2 FQNEAQ (reference sequence). There are 14 residues in the CDR3. V dropped 7 bases and J dropped 5 bases, with 17 bases sitting between them. The CDR3 sequence is CASTESGGSYGYTF. The CDR3 DNA sequence: TGTGCCAGCACCGAAAGCGGAGGGTCATATGGCTACACCTTC.

The chain combines TRBV6-2 or TRBV6-3 with TRBJ2-7; 8 bases align to TRBD1. The CDR3 is made up of 14 amino acids. With 5 bases clipped from V and 4 bases from J, the junction kept 7 bases outside the gene matches. Germline assignment: CDR1 MNHEY and CDR2 SVGEGT. CDR3 region: CASSLPTGAYEQYF. CDR3 bases: TGTGCCAGCAGTCTCCCGACAGGGGCTTACGAGCAGTACTTC.

This clonotype showed up just a few times. This sequence joins TRBV4-2 and TRBJ2-7, with TRBD2 matching over 15 bases. Germline-derived CDR1 and CDR2 are LGHNA and YNFKEQ. V was pared by 1 base and J by 6 bases, with 10 bases of the junction left unmatched. The CDR3 is made up of 18 amino acids. CDR3 coding DNA: TGTGCCAGCAGCCAAGTGGGACTAGCGGGGGGCTTCCCCGCCGAGCAGTACTTC. Protein: CASSQVGLAGGFPAEQYF.

This clonotype was recorded a few times. The chain combines TRBV12-3 or TRBV12-4 with TRBJ2-1; 7 nucleotides align to TRBD2. This CDR3 has 12 residues. V trimming: 1 base; J trimming: 14 bases; junction bases outside the gene matches: 5. For the CDR3, the DNA is TGTGCCAGCAGTTTAGTGACTAGCCGGGAGTTCTTC. It codes for CASSLVTSREFF.